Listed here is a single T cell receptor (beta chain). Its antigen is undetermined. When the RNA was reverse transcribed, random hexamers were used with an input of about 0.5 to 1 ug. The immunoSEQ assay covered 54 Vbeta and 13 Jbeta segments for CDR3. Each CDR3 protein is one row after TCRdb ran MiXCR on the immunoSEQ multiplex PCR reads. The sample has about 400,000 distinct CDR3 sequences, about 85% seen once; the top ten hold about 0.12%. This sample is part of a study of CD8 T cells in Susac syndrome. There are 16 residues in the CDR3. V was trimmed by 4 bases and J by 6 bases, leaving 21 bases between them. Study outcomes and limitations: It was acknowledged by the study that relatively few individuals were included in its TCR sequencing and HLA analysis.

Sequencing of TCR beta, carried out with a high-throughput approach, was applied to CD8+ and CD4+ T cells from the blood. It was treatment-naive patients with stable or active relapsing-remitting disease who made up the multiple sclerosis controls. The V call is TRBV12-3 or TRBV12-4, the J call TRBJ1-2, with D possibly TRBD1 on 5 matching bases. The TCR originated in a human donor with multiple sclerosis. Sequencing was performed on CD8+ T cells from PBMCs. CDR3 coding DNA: TGTGCCAGCAGTTCGACCAACAGGAATCCATCTGATGGCTACACCTTC. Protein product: CASSSTNRNPSDGYTF.